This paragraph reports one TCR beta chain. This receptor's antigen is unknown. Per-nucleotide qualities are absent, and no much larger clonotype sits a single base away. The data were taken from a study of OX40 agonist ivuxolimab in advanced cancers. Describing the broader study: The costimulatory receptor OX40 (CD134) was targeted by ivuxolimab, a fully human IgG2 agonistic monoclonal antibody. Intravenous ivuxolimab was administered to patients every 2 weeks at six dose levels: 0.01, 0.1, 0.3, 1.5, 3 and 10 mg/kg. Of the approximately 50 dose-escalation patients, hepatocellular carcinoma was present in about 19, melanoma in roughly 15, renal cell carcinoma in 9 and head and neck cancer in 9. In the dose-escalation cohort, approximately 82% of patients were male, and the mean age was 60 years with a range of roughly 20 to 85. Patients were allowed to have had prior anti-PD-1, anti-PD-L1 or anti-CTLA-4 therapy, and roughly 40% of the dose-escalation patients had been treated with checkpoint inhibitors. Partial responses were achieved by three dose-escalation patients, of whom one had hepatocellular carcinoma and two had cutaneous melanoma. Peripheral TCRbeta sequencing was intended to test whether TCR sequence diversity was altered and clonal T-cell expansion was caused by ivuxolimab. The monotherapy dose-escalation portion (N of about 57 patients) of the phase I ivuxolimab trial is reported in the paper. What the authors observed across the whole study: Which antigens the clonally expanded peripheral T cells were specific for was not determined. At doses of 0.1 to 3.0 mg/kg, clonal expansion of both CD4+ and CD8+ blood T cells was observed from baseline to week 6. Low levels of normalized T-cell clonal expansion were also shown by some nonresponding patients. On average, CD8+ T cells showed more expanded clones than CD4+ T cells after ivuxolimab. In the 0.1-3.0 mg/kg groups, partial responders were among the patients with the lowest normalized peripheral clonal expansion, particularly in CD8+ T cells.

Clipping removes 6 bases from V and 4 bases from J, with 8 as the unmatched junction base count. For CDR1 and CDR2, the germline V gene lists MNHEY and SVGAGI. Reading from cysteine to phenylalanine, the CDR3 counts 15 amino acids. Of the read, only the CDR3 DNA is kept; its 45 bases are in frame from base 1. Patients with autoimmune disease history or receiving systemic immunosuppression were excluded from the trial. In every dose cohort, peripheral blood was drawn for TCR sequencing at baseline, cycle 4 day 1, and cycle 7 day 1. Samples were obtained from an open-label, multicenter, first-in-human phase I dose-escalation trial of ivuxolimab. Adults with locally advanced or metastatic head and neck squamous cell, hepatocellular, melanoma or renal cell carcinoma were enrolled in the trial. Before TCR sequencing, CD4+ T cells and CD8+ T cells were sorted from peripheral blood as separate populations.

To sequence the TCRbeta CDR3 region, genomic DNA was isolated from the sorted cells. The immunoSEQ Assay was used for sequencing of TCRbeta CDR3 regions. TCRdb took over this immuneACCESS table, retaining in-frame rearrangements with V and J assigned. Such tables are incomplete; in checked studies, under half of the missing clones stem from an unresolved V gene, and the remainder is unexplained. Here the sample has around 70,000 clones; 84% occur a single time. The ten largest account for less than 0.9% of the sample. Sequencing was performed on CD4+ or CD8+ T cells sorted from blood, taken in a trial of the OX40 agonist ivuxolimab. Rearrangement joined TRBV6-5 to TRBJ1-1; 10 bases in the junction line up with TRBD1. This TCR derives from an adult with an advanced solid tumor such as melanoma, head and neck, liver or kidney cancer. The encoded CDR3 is CASRTRQGAGTEAFF. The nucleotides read TGTGCCAGCAGAACCAGACAGGGGGCGGGCACTGAAGCTTTCTTT.